The clone carrying this T cell receptor (beta chain) was found a few times. Antigen unknown. This sample stems from a study of tumor-infiltrating lymphocytes in localized non-small cell lung cancer. Libraries were prepared by immunoSEQ multiplex PCR; TCRdb keeps only in-frame clonotypes and omits some of them. The data contain 15,000 to 20,000 clones, over 75% of them seen just once; the ten biggest clones take up over 9%. Study results and caveats: Only some patients had TCR sequencing, depending on available tissue. Different pieces of the same tissue went to different assays, confounding technical variation with intratumor heterogeneity. Compared with uninvolved lung, tumors showed higher T cell infiltration by TCRbeta sequencing.

The length of the CDR3 is 15 residues. Germline CDR1 SGHRS, CDR2 YFSETQ. The V gene lost 0 bases and the J gene lost 9 bases, with 16 bases spanning the gap. Sequencing was done on a sample of uninvolved lung tissue not adjacent to the tumor. The receptor comes from a human donor with non-small cell lung cancer. The chain recombines TRBV5-1 with TRBJ2-1; D is perhaps TRBD1 (5 bases). CDR3 region: CASSLAQGIDSEQFF. In nucleotides, the CDR3 is TGCGCCAGCAGCTTGGCTCAGGGAATAGACAGTGAGCAGTTCTTC.